This T cell receptor (beta chain) was profiled in a study of long-term antiretroviral therapy in people with HIV. Study-wide results and limits: Blood collection from about 2003 to 2018 possibly occurred under older ART regimens.

A v3.0 immunoSEQ assay was performed at survey level. Profiling relied on immunoSEQ multiplex PCR, and the TCRdb table lists in-frame clones only, not all of them. The data contain 9,500 or so clones, around 75% of them singletons. Germline V gene lookup returns CDR1 KGHSH and CDR2 LQKENI. There are 15 residues in the CDR3. V was trimmed by 0 bases and J by 1 base, leaving 7 bases between them. This clone was seen a few times. The antigen is not known. This rearrangement joins TRBV18 to TRBJ1-5; tentative D call: TRBD1 (6 bases). This sequence was found in a man aged 40-49 years with HIV. The material was unsorted PBMCs, obtained 1.8 years before starting antiretroviral therapy. CDR3 amino acids: CASSPPGQSNQPQHF. CDR3 DNA sequence: TGTGCCAGCTCACCACCAGGACAGAGCAATCAGCCCCAGCATTTT.